Each of the 2 T cell receptor beta chains below was sequenced from the same sample in a study of blood T cell repertoires in COVID-19. The data were produced by immunoSEQ multiplex PCR, yet TCRdb's version contains in-frame clones alone and is incomplete. The sample records a few hundred thousand clones, approximately 90% being singletons. Sample: PBMCs or T cells enriched from blood (not recorded which). Receptors originate from a middle-aged woman who had been exposed to COVID-19.

This rearrangement joins TRBV3-1 (or the pseudogene TRBV3-2) to TRBJ2-2; TRBD1 might be the D (5 bases). CDR3 length equals 12 residues. Germline CDR1 is LGHDT and CDR2 is YNNKEL (reference sequence). V was trimmed by 6 bases and J by 6 bases, leaving 8 bases between them. As DNA, the CDR3 is TGTGCCAGCAGTCGACAGCCCGGGGAGCTGTTTTTT. This sequence encodes CASSRQPGELFF.

The J gene is TRBJ2-7, the V gene TRBV29-1; tentatively, D is TRBD1 (6 bases). Germline values: CDR1 SQVTM, CDR2 ANQGSEA. V lost 6 bases, J lost 1 base, and 10 bases lay in between. CDR3 length: 12 residues. The DNA of the CDR3 is TGCAGCGTCATACAGGGTTCCTACGAGCAGTACTTC. Translating gives CSVIQGSYEQYF.